The next 18 T cell receptor beta chains were all read from a single sample in a study of T cell repertoires in cytomegalovirus infection. TCRdb independently ran MiXCR on the reads; one entry per CDR3 protein. This sample has roughly 730,000 distinct CDR3 sequences, with approximately 33% found just once. These TCRs are of unknown antigen specificity. The sequencing used cultured PBMCs, collected from culture after CMV antigen stimulation. Receptor source: a human donor in good health (CMV status not recorded). Some clones in this sample may be carry-over from other donors' samples.

V and J are TRBV6-1 and TRBJ2-3, with D possibly being TRBD2 (6 bases). V was cut by 7 bases and J by 2 bases, with 13 bases left in between. Germline V CDR1 and CDR2: MNHNS, SASEGT. The CDR3 is 14 amino acids. CDR3 nucleotide sequence: TGTGCCAGCACGACTAGTCCCCACACAGATACGCAGTATTTT. Translating it yields CASTTSPHTDTQYF.

The CDR3 here is CASSVGALLEQYF. The CDR3 nucleotides are TGTGCCAGCAGTGTGGGGGCCCTCCTCGAGCAGTACTTC. J is TRBJ2-7 and V is TRBV2; the D gene is possibly TRBD1 (6 bases). With 4 bases removed from V and 6 bases from J, the gap between germline ends came to 13 bases. Germline lookup yields CDR1 SNHLY and CDR2 FYNNEI. CDR3 size: 13 residues.

The CDR3 DNA is TGTGCCAGCAGCTTATGGATCAATGAGCAGTTCTTC. Protein sequence: CASSLWINEQFF. The chain joins TRBV11-2 to TRBJ2-1; D uncertain. The CDR3 extends over 12 amino acids. CDR1 is SGHAT, CDR2 FQNNGV, per germline. V was trimmed by 2 bases and J by 6 bases, leaving 5 bases between them.

The gene calls are TRBV15 and TRBJ1-3; 7 positions agree with TRBD1. This CDR3 has 15 residues. The trim removed 3 bases at V and 0 bases at J, leaving 2 bases unmatched. CDR1 is LNHNV, CDR2 YYDKDF, per germline (reference sequence). The CDR3 DNA reads as TGTGCCACCAGCAGGACAGGGAGCTCTGGAAACACCATATATTTT. It codes for CATSRTGSSGNTIYF.

V and J are TRBV20-1 and TRBJ2-7; 12 bases are a match to TRBD2. The J segment lost 0 bases and the V segment lost 3 bases, leaving 3 bases of the junction unmatched. Germline V gives CDR1 DFQATT, CDR2 SNEGSKA (reference sequence). This CDR3 region has 15 residues. The CDR3 is CSARGLAGSSYEQYF. The CDR3 nucleotides are TGCAGTGCTAGGGGACTAGCGGGCTCCTCCTACGAGCAGTACTTC.

This clonotype was observed a handful of times. This sequence joins TRBV6-6 and TRBJ2-3; no clear D gene. Trimming cost V 4 bases and J 7 bases, with 9 bases left between them. The CDR3 runs to 12 residues. Looked up from germline, CDR1 is MNHNY and CDR2 is SVGAGI (reference sequence). The CDR3 nucleotides read TGTGCCAGCAGTTCCCCTCAAAATACGCAGTATTTT. It encodes CASSSPQNTQYF.

The V call is TRBV6-2 or TRBV6-3, the J call TRBJ2-1; D may match TRBD1 or TRBD2 (5 bases each). Germline lookup yields CDR1 MNHEY and CDR2 SVGEGT. Trimming took off 7 bases at V and 7 bases at J, with 14 bases between the two ends. The CDR3 is 13 residues long. The CDR3 DNA reads TGTGCCAGCACCGGGACGACGGGTAATGAGCAGTTCTTC. Amino acid sequence: CASTGTTGNEQFF.

This clonotype turned up a few times. The CDR3: CASSVEGGGKGNTIYF. CDR3 coding DNA: TGTGCCAGCAGCGTCGAAGGAGGGGGTAAAGGAAACACCATATATTTT. The chain uses TRBV7-6 and TRBJ1-3, with TRBD1 as a possible D gene (6 bases). The CDR3 spans 16 residues. The germline V and J ends were trimmed by 5 bases and 4 bases, with 18 bases remaining between them. CDR1 and CDR2 from the germline V gene are SGHVS and FNYEAQ.

This clonotype was seen only a few times. V gene TRBV4-3 combines with J gene TRBJ1-2; no reliable D call. The germline gives CDR1 LGHNA, CDR2 YSLEER. V lost 0 bases and J 0 bases, leaving 14 bases between the germline ends. The CDR3 is 17 residues long. The CDR3 bases are TGCGCCAGCAGCCAAGATTTTGGGTCAGATGCTAACTATGGCTACACCTTC. Its translation: CASSQDFGSDANYGYTF.

In its sample, this clonotype was seen many times. V and J are TRBV7-2 and TRBJ1-2; D possibly corresponds to TRBD1 (5 bases). The CDR3 is 14 residues long. Germline V gene sequence: CDR1 SGHTA, CDR2 FQGNSA. V lost 4 bases and J 5 bases, leaving 14 bases between the germline ends. DNA of the CDR3: TGTGCCAGCAGCTACCGGGACGGATATTATGGCTACACCTTC. Translated, it gives CASSYRDGYYGYTF.

The chain has TRBV12-3 or TRBV12-4 and TRBJ1-5, with D unclear. V lost 1 base and J 5 bases, leaving 9 bases between the germline ends. This CDR3 region has 14 residues. The CDR3 DNA follows: TGTGCCAGCAGTTTAGATAATCCGTATCAGCCCCAGCATTTT. Its protein product is CASSLDNPYQPQHF.

Here the CDR3 reads CASSFATGLPPQTQYF. In nucleotides, the CDR3 is TGTGCCAGCAGCTTCGCTACGGGACTCCCTCCCCAGACCCAGTACTTC. The chain employs TRBV5-4 and TRBJ2-5, with D possibly matching TRBD2 (6 bases). The V gene's germline CDR1 is SGHNT and CDR2 YYREEE (reference sequence). This CDR3 is built from 16 residues. Trimming left V 2 bases short and J 6 bases short, with 20 bases between.

This clonotype was observed a handful of times. The V gene is TRBV6-5, the J gene TRBJ2-5, with D possibly matching TRBD2 (6 bases). CDR3 length equals 15 residues. The V end lost 0 bases, the J end lost 4 bases, and 12 bases lay between the germline ends. CDR1 is MNHEY and CDR2 is SVGAGI in the germline V gene. CDR3 residues: CASSYSGSEGETQYF. Written as DNA, the CDR3 is TGTGCCAGCAGTTACTCAGGATCGGAGGGAGAGACCCAGTACTTC.

The chain carries TRBV10-3 and TRBJ2-3, with a weak D call TRBD1 (6 bases). V gave up 3 bases and J gave up 5 bases, with 12 bases separating them. Germline assignment: CDR1 ENHRY and CDR2 SYGVKD. This CDR3 comprises 14 residues. The CDR3 loop reads CAISETQGRDTQYF. For the CDR3, the DNA is TGTGCCATCAGTGAAACACAGGGTAGAGATACGCAGTATTTT.

CDR3 amino acids: CASSVTSGGSYNEQFF. CDR3 nucleotide sequence: TGTGCCAGCAGTGTGACTAGCGGGGGTTCCTACAATGAGCAGTTCTTC. V and J are TRBV28 and TRBJ2-1; 12 bases agree with TRBD2. The CDR3 totals 16 residues. Germline V gives CDR1 MDHEN, CDR2 SYDVKM. V gave up 5 bases and J gave up 1 base; unmatched junction bases: 3.

This clonotype was detected a few times. The V call is TRBV7-6, the J call TRBJ2-5, with 10 bases that match TRBD2. Germline loops: CDR1 SGHVS, CDR2 FNYEAQ. The V and J ends lost 1 base and 4 bases, in that order; junction bases with no gene match: 6. CDR3 size: 16 residues. The CDR3 reads CASSLDLAGEGETQYF. CDR3 nucleotide sequence: TGTGCCAGCAGCTTAGATCTAGCGGGAGAAGGAGAGACCCAGTACTTC.

In its sample, this clonotype was seen many times. V is TRBV7-8 and J is TRBJ2-3; a possible D gene is TRBD2 (7 bases). CDR1 is SGHVS, CDR2 FQNEAQ, per germline. The germline V and J ends were trimmed by 3 bases and 4 bases, with 14 bases remaining between them. The CDR3 spans 15 residues. The CDR3 DNA follows: TGTGCCAGCAGCTTCGCAGGGGAGGGTTCAGATACGCAGTATTTT. It codes for CASSFAGEGSDTQYF. The full variable domain, rest sourced from reference TRBV7-8 and TRBJ2-3, is GAGVSQSPRYKVAKRGQDVALRCDPISGHVSLFWYQQALGQGPEFLTYFQNEAQLDKSGLPSDRFFAERPEGSVSTLKIQRTQQEDSAVYLCASSFAGEGSDTQYFGPGTRLTVL.

This sequence joins TRBV7-6 and TRBJ2-7, with D tentatively TRBD1 (6 bases). Trimming stripped 1 base from V and 5 bases from J, with 15 bases between. The CDR3 extends over 15 amino acids. Germline lookup yields CDR1 SGHVS and CDR2 FNYEAQ. The CDR3 DNA follows: TGTGCCAGCAGCTTAGGCTCAGGGGCGCGGAACGAGCAGTACTTC. It codes for CASSLGSGARNEQYF.